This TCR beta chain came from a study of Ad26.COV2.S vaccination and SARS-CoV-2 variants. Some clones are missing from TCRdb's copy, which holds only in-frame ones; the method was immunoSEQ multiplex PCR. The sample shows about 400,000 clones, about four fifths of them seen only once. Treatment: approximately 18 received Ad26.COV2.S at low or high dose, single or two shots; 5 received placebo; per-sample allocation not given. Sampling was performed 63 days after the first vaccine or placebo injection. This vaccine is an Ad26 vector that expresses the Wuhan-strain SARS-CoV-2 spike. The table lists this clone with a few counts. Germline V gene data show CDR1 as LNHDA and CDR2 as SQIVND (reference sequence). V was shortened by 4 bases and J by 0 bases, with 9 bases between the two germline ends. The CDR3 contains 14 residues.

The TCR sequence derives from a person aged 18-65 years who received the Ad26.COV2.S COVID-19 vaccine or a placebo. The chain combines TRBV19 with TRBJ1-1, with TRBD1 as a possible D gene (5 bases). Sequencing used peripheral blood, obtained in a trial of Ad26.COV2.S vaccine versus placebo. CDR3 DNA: TGTGCCAGTAGTACAGACAGATTGAACACTGAAGCTTTCTTT. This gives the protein CASSTDRLNTEAFF. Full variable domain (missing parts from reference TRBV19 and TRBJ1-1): DGGITQSPKYLFRKEGQNVTLSCEQNLNHDAMYWYRQDPGQGLRLIYYSQIVNDFQKGDIAEGYSVSREKKESFPLTVTSAQKNPTAFYLCASSTDRLNTEAFFGQGTRLTVV.